The source of this T cell receptor beta chain is a study of T cell responses to AZD1222 COVID-19 vaccine. The repertoire was sequenced with immunoSEQ multiplex PCR; TCRdb's copy has only in-frame clones and lacks some. The sample has 80,000 to 90,000 clones, about 90% seen once. This CDR3 spans 16 amino acids. V lost 3 bases and J lost 3, with 16 bases in between. The germline V gene encodes CDR1 SGDLS and CDR2 YYNGEE. This TCR derives from an adult in good health. This sequence joins TRBV9 and TRBJ2-4; D assignment may be TRBD1 or TRBD2 (5 bases each). The sequences come from peripheral blood, collected on day 0 of AZD1222 vaccination. As DNA, the CDR3 is TGTGCCAGCAGCGAGACCGGGACGCCGGGCAAAAACATTCAGTACTTC. As protein: CASSETGTPGKNIQYF.